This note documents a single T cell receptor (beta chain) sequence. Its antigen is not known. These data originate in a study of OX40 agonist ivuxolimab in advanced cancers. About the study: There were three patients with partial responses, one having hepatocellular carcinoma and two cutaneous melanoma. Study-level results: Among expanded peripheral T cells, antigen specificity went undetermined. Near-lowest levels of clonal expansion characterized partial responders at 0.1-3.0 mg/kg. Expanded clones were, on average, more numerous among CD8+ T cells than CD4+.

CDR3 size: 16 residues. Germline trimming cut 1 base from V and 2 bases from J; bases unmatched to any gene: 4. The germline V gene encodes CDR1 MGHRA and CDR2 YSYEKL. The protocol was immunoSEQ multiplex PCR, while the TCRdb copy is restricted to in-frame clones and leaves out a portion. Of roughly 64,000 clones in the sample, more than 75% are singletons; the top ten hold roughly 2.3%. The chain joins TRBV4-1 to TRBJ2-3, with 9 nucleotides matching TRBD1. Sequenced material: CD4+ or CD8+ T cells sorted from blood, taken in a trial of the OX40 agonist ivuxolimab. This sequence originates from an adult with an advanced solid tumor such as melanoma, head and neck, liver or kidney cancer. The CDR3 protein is CASSQGGTGLTDTQYF. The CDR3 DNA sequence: TGCGCCAGCAGCCAAGGGGGGACAGGGCTCACAGATACGCAGTATTTT.